The next 12 T cell receptor beta chains were all read from a single sample in a study of cytomegalovirus exposure and HLA in healthy donors. PCR primers comprised 60 Vbeta and 13 Jbeta primers. TCRdb keeps only in-frame clones here, not all; method: immunoSEQ multiplex PCR. The repertoire table contains 30,000 to 40,000 clones. Sequencing was performed on PBMCs. These receptors were obtained from a human donor in good health.

This rearrangement joins TRBV28 to TRBJ1-2; 7 nucleotides agree with TRBD1. The ends lost 7 bases at V and 13 bases at J; junction bases unmatched: 12. CDR1 MDHEN and CDR2 SYDVKM come from the germline V gene. The CDR3 is made up of 12 amino acids. CDR3 sequence reads: CASTSGTVPFTF. The CDR3 DNA sequence: TGTGCCAGCACCTCCGGGACAGTGCCTTTCACCTTC.

On this clone: One junction end disagrees with the germline gene, perhaps due to a read error. V gene TRBV28 combines with J gene TRBJ1-1; 7 bases are shared with TRBD1. The CDR3 covers 15 residues. Germline V gene lookup returns CDR1 MDHEN and CDR2 SYDVKM. The CDR3 loop reads CASHVGGVRNTEDFF. Written as DNA, the CDR3 is TGTGCCAGCCATGTAGGGGGCGTGAGGAACACTGAAGATTTCTTT.

The V gene is TRBV7-9, the J gene TRBJ2-7; D unclear. Germline loops: CDR1 SEHNR, CDR2 FQNEAQ (reference sequence). The ends were cut back, 0 bases at V and 5 bases at J, with 5 bases in the middle. The CDR3 is 12 amino acids. The CDR3 DNA reads TGTGCCAGCAGCTTAGCCAGGAACGAGCAGTACTTC. Amino acids: CASSLARNEQYF.

This rearrangement joins TRBV6-6 to TRBJ1-1; TRBD1 matches at 7 bases. Looked up from germline, CDR1 is MNHNY and CDR2 is SVGAGI (reference sequence). There are 14 residues in the CDR3. J lost 6 bases, V lost 7 bases, and 11 bases had no gene match. The DNA of the CDR3 is TGTGCCAGCACCTATGAAGGGGGCAGTTCTGAAGCTTTCTTT. Its protein is CASTYEGGSSEAFF.

This CDR3 is CASSKPGENTEAFF. CDR3 DNA: TGTGCCAGCAGCAAGCCGGGGGAGAACACTGAAGCTTTCTTT. The V gene is TRBV28, the J gene TRBJ1-1; maybe TRBD1 (5 bases). Germline V lookup: CDR1 MDHEN, CDR2 SYDVKM. The ends were cut back, 6 bases at V and 1 base at J, with 12 bases in the middle. The CDR3 has 14 amino acids.

This chain connects TRBV9 to TRBJ2-1, with TRBD2 identical over 7 bases. CDR3 length equals 17 residues. V was pared by 3 bases and J by 1 base, with 10 bases of the junction left unmatched. Germline CDR1 is SGDLS and CDR2 is YYNGEE. The CDR3 region is CASSGGTNLRSYNEQFF. The CDR3 nucleotides are TGTGCCAGCAGCGGCGGGACTAACCTTCGATCCTACAATGAGCAGTTCTTC.

V usage is TRBV5-4 and J usage is TRBJ1-2; D remains unclear. Deletions cut 0 bases from V and 4 bases from J, with 7 bases between. The CDR3 is 13 amino acids. Germline CDR1 is SGHNT and CDR2 is YYREEE (reference sequence). CDR3 DNA sequence: TGTGCCAGCAGCTTGGGGGAGATCTATGGCTACACCTTC. Protein sequence: CASSLGEIYGYTF.

This rearrangement joins TRBV19 to TRBJ1-2; 9 bases match TRBD1. Trimming took 6 bases from V and 3 from J; bases not matched to a gene: 8. Looked up from germline, CDR1 is LNHDA and CDR2 is SQIVND (reference sequence). This CDR3 contains 15 residues. The CDR3 nucleotides are TGTGCCAGTAGCCTCAAACAGGGGGCCGACTATGGCTACACCTTC. This codes for CASSLKQGADYGYTF.

A remark on this clone: The same CDR3 can be traced to other DNA sequences in this sample. The chain uses TRBV6-5 and TRBJ1-1; no definite D call. V was pared by 4 bases and J by 3 bases, with 9 bases between. CDR1 is MNHEY and CDR2 is SVGAGI in the germline V gene. This CDR3 contains 13 residues. CDR3 in amino acids: CASSSGGYTEAFF. CDR3 nucleotides: TGTGCCAGCAGTTCGGGAGGGTACACTGAAGCTTTCTTT.

This rearrangement joins TRBV18 to TRBJ2-7; D is uncertain. CDR3 length equals 14 residues. Trimming shortened V by 3 bases and J by 2 bases, and 11 bases separated the two germline ends. Per the germline V gene, CDR1 is KGHSH and CDR2 is LQKENI. Written as DNA, the CDR3 is TGTGCCAGCTCACCCTACGGCCTAGCCTACGAGCAGTACTTC. Amino acid sequence: CASSPYGLAYEQYF.

The chain recombines TRBV6-6 with TRBJ2-2, with 9 bases aligning to TRBD1. With 6 bases clipped from V and 7 bases from J, the junction kept 12 bases outside the gene matches. The CDR3 loop spans 16 amino acids. The germline gives CDR1 MNHNY, CDR2 SVGAGI (reference sequence). CDR3 bases: TGTGCCAGCAGCCAGACAGGGGGGCCCCGGGACGGGGAGCTGTTTTTT. It translates to CASSQTGGPRDGELFF.

The chain is built from TRBV29-1 and TRBJ1-1, with D perhaps TRBD1 (6 bases). Trimming removed 7 bases at V and 1 base at J, with 13 bases between. Germline loops: CDR1 SQVTM, CDR2 ANQGSEA. This CDR3 has 13 amino acids. The CDR3 protein is CSGTDRANTEAFF. CDR3 nucleotides: TGCAGCGGGACGGACAGAGCGAACACTGAAGCTTTCTTT.